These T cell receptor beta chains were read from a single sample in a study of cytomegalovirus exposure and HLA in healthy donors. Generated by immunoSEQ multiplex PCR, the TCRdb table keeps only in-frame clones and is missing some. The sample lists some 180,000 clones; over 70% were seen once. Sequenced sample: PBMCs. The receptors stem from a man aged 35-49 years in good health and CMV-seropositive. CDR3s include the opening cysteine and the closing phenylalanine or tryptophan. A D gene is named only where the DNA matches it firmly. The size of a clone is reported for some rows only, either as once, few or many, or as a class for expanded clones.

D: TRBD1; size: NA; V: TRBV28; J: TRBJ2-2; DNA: TGTGCCAGCAGTTTACTAGACAGGGACACCGGGGAGCTGTTTTTT; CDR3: CASSLLDRDTGELFF
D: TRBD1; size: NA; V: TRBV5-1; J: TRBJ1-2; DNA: TGCGCCAGCAGCGTACAGGGGAATGACTATGGCTACACCTTC; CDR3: CASSVQGNDYGYTF
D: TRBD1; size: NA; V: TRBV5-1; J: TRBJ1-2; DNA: TGCGCCAGCAGCTTGGGGACCGGGACAGGGGGCTATGGCTACACCTTC; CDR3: CASSLGTGTGGYGYTF
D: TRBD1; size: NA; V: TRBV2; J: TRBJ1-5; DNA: TGTGCCAGCAGTGTGGGACAGGGGGTCCAGCCCCAGCATTTT; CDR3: CASSVGQGVQPQHF
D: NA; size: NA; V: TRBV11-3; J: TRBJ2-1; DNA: TGTGCCAGCAGCCACCGACAGGCATACAATGAGCAGTTCTTC; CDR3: CASSHRQAYNEQFF
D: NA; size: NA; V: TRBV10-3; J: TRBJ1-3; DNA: TGTGCCATCAACCAGGGGCCGGGAAACACCATATATTTT; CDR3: CAINQGPGNTIYF
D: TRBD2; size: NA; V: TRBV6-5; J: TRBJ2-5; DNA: TGTGCCAGCAGTTACAAGGGCGGGAGGGTCCAAGGGACCCAGTACTTC; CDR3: CASSYKGGRVQGTQYF
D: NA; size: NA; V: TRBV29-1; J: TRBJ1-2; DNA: TGCAGCGTTAGTGGGGGGATGACCTCTCTGAAGAGCTACACCTTC; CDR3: CSVSGGMTSLKSYTF
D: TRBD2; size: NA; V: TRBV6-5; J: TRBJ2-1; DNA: TGTGCCAGCAGTCGCGGGGACCCGGGGGGCAATGAGCAGTTCTTC; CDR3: CASSRGDPGGNEQFF
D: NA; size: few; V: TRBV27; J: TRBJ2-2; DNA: TGTGCCAGCAGTTTACGACTCCCGAGGACGAACACCGGGGAGCTGTTTTTT; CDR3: CASSLRLPRTNTGELFF
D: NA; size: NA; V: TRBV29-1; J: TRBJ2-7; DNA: TGCAGCGTTGGGGCCGGGACAACCTACGAGCAGTACTTC; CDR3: CSVGAGTTYEQYF
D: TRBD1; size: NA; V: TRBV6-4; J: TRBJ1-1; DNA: TGTGCCAGCAGTGACGGGGGACAGGGGGTGTCTTTCTTT; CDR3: CASSDGGQGVSFF
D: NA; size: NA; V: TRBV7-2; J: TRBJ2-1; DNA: TGTGCCAGCAGCTCTGGACTCCTCTCCTACAATGAGCAGTTCTTC; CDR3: CASSSGLLSYNEQFF
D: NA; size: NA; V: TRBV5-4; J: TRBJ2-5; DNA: TGTGCCAGCAGCTTATCCGGGACTCGAGAGACCCAGTACTTC; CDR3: CASSLSGTRETQYF
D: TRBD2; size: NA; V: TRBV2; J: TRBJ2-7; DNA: TGTGCCAGCAGTGAAGGGTCTAGCGGCTACGAGCAGTACTTC; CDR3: CASSEGSSGYEQYF
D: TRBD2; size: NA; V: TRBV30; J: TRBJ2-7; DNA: TGTGCCTGGAGCGCTTCGGGGGGATACGAGCAGTACTTC; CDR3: CAWSASGGYEQYF
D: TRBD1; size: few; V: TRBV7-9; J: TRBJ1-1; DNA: TGTGCCAGCAGCGGGACAGGGGCTCCGTGGACTGAAGCTTTCTTT; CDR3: CASSGTGAPWTEAFF
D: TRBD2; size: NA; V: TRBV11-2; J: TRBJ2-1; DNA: TGTGCCAGCAGCCCCCCGGGACTAGCAACCGAGCAGTTCTTC; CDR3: CASSPPGLATEQFF
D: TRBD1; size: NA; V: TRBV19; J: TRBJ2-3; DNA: TGTGCCAGTACCGGACAGGGGGCGCGAGATACGCAGTATTTT; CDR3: CASTGQGARDTQYF
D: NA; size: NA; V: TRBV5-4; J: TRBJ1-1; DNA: TGTGCCAGCAGCGCCCCCGGTTGGAGCGGCACTGAAGCTTTCTTT; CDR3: CASSAPGWSGTEAFF
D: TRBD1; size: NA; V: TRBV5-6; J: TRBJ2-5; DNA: TGTGCCAGCAGCCCGACAGGGCCCCAAGAGACCCAGTACTTC; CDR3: CASSPTGPQETQYF
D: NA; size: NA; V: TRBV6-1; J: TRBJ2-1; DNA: TGTGCCAGCAGCGTAGGGGGAAGCTCCTACAATGAGCAGTTCTTC; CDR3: CASSVGGSSYNEQFF
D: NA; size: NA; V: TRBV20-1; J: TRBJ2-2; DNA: TGCAGTGCTAGCTCCCTCGGGGAGCTGTTTTTT; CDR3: CSASSLGELFF
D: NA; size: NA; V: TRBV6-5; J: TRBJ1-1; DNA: TGTGCCAGCAGTGACCCCGGGGGGAACACTGAAGCTTTCTTT; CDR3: CASSDPGGNTEAFF
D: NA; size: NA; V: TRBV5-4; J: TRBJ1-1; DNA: TGTGCCAGCAGCTTGGACAGTATGAACACTGAAGCTTTCTTT; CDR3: CASSLDSMNTEAFF
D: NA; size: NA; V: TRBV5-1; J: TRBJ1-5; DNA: TGCGCCAGCAGCTTGGCAGGGCTAGATCAGCCCCAGCATTTT; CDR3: CASSLAGLDQPQHF
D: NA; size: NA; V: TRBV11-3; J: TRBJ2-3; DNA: TGTGCCAGCAGCTTATCCAGGGGCACAGATACGCAGTATTTT; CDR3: CASSLSRGTDTQYF
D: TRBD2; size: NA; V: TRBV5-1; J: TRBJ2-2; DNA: TGCGCCAGCAGCTTATTGAGTAGCGGGAGCGTTGCGACCGGGGAGCTGTTTTTT; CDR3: CASSLLSSGSVATGELFF
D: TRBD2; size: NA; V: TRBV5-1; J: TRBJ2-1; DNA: TGCGCCAGCAGCTTACTAGCGGCTAATGAGCAGTTCTTC; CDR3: CASSLLAANEQFF
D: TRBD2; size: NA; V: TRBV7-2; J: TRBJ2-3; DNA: TGTGCCAGCAGCTTACGCGCGGGGGGCGGGAATACGCAGTATTTT; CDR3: CASSLRAGGGNTQYF
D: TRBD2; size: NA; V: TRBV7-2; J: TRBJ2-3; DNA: TGTGCCAGCAGCTTAGTAAGAACTAGCGGGACCCACCGCACAGATACGCAGTATTTT; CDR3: CASSLVRTSGTHRTDTQYF
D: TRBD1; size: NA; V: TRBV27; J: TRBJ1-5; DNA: TGTGCCAGCAGTCGGACAGGGAGCAATCAGCCCCAGCATTTT; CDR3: CASSRTGSNQPQHF
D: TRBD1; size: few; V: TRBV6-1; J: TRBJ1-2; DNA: TGTGCCAGCAATCAGGGGGACTATGGCTACACCTTC; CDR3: CASNQGDYGYTF
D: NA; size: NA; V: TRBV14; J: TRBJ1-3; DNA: TGTGCCAGCAGCTACGGACAGCCAAACACCATATATTTT; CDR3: CASSYGQPNTIYF
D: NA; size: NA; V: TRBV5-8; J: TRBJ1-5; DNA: TGTGCCAGCAGCTTGCGAGAAAATAGCAATCAGCCCCAGCATTTT; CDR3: CASSLRENSNQPQHF
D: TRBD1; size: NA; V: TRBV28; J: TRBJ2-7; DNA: TGTGCCAGCGGGACAGGGGGAGCCTACTACGAGCAGTACTTC; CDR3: CASGTGGAYYEQYF
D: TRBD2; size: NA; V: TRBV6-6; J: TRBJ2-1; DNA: TGTGCCAGCAGTTACTCAGCGGGAGGGGCCTACAATGAGCAGTTCTTC; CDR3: CASSYSAGGAYNEQFF
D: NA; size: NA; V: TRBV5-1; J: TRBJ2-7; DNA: TGCGCCAGCAGCGAGGGTACAGGGCCGGTCGAGCAGTACTTC; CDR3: CASSEGTGPVEQYF
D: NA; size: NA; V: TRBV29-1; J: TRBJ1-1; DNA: TGCAGCGTCGCACCAACAGGGCTGAACACTGAAGCTTTCTTT; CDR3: CSVAPTGLNTEAFF
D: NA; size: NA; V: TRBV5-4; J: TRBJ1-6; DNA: TGTGCCAGCAGCTTGGGTTGGGGGGATAATTCACCCCTCCACTTT; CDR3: CASSLGWGDNSPLHF
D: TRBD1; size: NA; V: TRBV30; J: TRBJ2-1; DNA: TGTGCCTGGAGTGAGGGGGCATACGGTGAGCAGTTCTTC; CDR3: CAWSEGAYGEQFF
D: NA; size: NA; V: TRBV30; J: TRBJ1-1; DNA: TGTGCCTGGAGATTTCCAAACACTGAAGCTTTCTTT; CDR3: CAWRFPNTEAFF
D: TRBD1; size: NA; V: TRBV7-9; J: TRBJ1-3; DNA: TGTGCCAGCAGCCCAGGACAGGGGCGAGGAGGAAACACCATATATTTT; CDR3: CASSPGQGRGGNTIYF
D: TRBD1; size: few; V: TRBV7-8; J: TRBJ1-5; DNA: TGTGCCAGCGCTGGATACAGGGGAGGCCGTCAGCCCCAGCATTTT; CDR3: CASAGYRGGRQPQHF
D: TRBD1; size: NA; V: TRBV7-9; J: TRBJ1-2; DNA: TGTGCCAGCAGCTCCCGGGACAGGGGGTGGGATGGCTACACCTTC; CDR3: CASSSRDRGWDGYTF
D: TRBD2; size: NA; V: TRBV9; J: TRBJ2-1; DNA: TGTGCCAGCGGACTAGCGGGAGGGGATGAGCAGTTCTTC; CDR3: CASGLAGGDEQFF
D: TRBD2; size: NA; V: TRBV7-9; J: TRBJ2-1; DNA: TGTGCCAGCAGCCCACCCGGGACTAGCGGGAGTGCGCCTACAAGGGAGCAGTTCTTC; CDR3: CASSPPGTSGSAPTREQFF
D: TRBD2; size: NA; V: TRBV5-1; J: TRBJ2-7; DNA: TGCGCCAGCAGCTTGGGGGCTAGCGGGAACGAGCAGTACTTC; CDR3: CASSLGASGNEQYF